Given below is one T cell receptor (beta chain) in context. This CDR3 has 13 residues. Germline-derived CDR1 and CDR2 are SEHNR and FQNEAQ (reference sequence). The V end was cut by 5 bases, the J end by 3 bases, with 10 bases between. This sample was included in a study of OX40 agonist ivuxolimab in advanced cancers. Measured with immunoSEQ multiplex PCR; TCRdb has only the in-frame clones, and not every one. This sample has around 50,000 clones, with over 75% found just once. The gene calls are TRBV7-9 and TRBJ1-1; D unresolved. This receptor was identified in an adult with an advanced solid tumor such as melanoma, head and neck, liver or kidney cancer. This material consisted of CD4+ or CD8+ T cells sorted from blood, taken in a trial of the OX40 agonist ivuxolimab. The CDR3 loop reads CASSVVPDTEAFF. DNA for the CDR3: TGTGCCAGCAGCGTAGTACCAGACACTGAAGCTTTCTTT.